The source of this T cell receptor beta chain is a study of long-term antiretroviral therapy in people with HIV. Researchers report immunoSEQ v3.0 was run at survey level. Repertoires were generated with immunoSEQ multiplex PCR, while TCRdb's copy carries only in-frame clones and drops some. In the table there are about 17,000 clones, roughly four fifths of which are singletons. The origin of this receptor is a man aged 50 or older with HIV. The material sequenced was unsorted PBMCs, taken 0.3 years before starting antiretroviral therapy.

CDR3 sequence: CASSYRTGANQPQHF. The DNA for the CDR3 is TGTGCCAGCAGCTACCGGACAGGCGCTAATCAGCCCCAGCATTTT. The chain combines TRBV11-2 with TRBJ1-5, with 7 bases that match TRBD1. The V segment lost 4 bases and the J segment 4 bases; nucleotides outside the gene matches: 7. This CDR3 comprises 15 residues. Looked up from germline, CDR1 is SGHAT and CDR2 is FQNNGV.